A single TCR beta chain is shown here with its context. The junction departs from germline at one end; a sequencing error may be responsible. This record comes from a study of blood T cell repertoires in COVID-19. Overall study: From the United States, Italy and Spain came samples of acute and convalescent COVID-19. PBMCs, B-cell-depleted T cells, or T cells were the source of the cDNA or gDNA that made up the material.

How the authors handled the data: Estimation of nucleated cell counts was performed using reference gene primer amplification. The method was immunoSEQ multiplex PCR; TCRdb's version includes in-frame clones alone and lacks a portion of them. V and J calls plus clone size are reproduced from that table; the DNA served to infer D and trimming. In the table there are 150,000 to 200,000 clones, about 87% of which are singletons. The receptor was derived from a woman younger than 45 with acute or convalescent COVID-19. Sequenced material: peripheral blood.

The CDR3 region is CASSSEGGLASYAQYF. The CDR3 nucleotides read TGTGCCAGCAGCTCAGAGGGAGGACTAGCGAGCTACGCGCAGTACTTC. V and J are TRBV7-2 and TRBJ2-7, with 9 bases fitting TRBD2. The CDR3 consists of 16 residues. Germline V gives CDR1 SGHTA, CDR2 FQGNSA. Based on the CDR3 plus reference TRBV7-2 and TRBJ2-7, the full variable domain is GAGVSQSPSNKVTEKGKDVELRCDPISGHTALYWYRQSLGQGLEFLIYFQGNSAPDKSGLPSDRFSAERTGGSVSTLTIQRTQQEDSAVYLCASSSEGGLASYAQYFGPGTRLTVT.